This T cell receptor beta chain emerged from a study of CD8 T cells in Susac syndrome. Study at large: Active disease was present in about 6 of the sequenced Susac syndrome patients, and remission in under 10.

RNA in amounts of about 0.5 to 1 ug was reverse transcribed with random hexamers. Via MiXCR, TCRdb re-called the immunoSEQ multiplex PCR reads, giving one row per CDR3 protein. The table records under 200,000 distinct CDR3 sequences, approximately 95% of them present only once. Each Susac syndrome patient had definite or probable disease by recently defined criteria. Negative isolation yielded CD8+ and CD4+ T cells; FACS enriched TEMRA cells. The CDR3 is 15 amino acids. Germline CDR1 and CDR2: SGDLS and YYNGEE. V lost 3 bases to trimming and J lost 2 bases; unmatched junction nucleotides: 5. V usage is TRBV9 and J usage is TRBJ2-1, with 7 positions matching TRBD2. This sequence was found in a human donor with Susac syndrome. The sample was CD8+ T cells from PBMCs. CDR3 in amino acids: CASSARDYPYNEQFF. The DNA for the CDR3 is TGTGCCAGCAGCGCCCGGGACTACCCCTACAATGAGCAGTTCTTC.